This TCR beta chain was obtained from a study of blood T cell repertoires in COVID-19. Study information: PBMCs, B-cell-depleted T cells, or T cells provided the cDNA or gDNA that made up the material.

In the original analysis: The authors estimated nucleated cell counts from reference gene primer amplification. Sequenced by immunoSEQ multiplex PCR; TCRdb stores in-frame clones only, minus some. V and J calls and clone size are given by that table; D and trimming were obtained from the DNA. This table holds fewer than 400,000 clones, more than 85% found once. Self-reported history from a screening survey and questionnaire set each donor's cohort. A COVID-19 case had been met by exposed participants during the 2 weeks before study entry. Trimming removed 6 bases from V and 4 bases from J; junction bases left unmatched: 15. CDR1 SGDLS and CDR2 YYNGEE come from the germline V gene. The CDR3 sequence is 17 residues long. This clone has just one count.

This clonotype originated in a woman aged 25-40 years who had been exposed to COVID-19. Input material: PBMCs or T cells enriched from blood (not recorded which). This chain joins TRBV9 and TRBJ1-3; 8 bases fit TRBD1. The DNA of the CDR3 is TGTGCCAGCACCGATCCTCCGGGACAGGTGACCGGAAACACCATATATTTT. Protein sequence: CASTDPPGQVTGNTIYF.